A single sample gave rise to the 31 T cell receptor beta chains below, sequenced in a study of identical twins. MiXCR, applied by TCRdb to the 5' RACE reads, yields one record per CDR3 protein. The table records approximately 190,000 distinct CDR3 sequences, approximately 16% of them present only once. These data were also reused for a study on T cells expressing NK-cell markers.

The sequencing sample was made of CD8+ T cells sorted from blood. These receptors all come from a woman in her late teens or twenties in good health.

This clonotype came up many times. This sequence joins TRBV7-8 and TRBJ2-7, with D possibly being TRBD1 or TRBD2 (5 bases each). Trimming stripped 1 base from V and 2 bases from J, with 6 bases between. This CDR3 is 13 amino acids long. Germline-derived CDR1 and CDR2 are SGHVS and FQNEAQ. CDR3 sequence: CASSLGGTYEQYF. DNA for the CDR3: TGTGCCAGCAGCTTAGGGGGGACCTACGAGCAGTACTTC.

This clonotype has a single count. As the CDR3 is not closed by the conserved phenylalanine or tryptophan, this likely results from a read error. Because the CDR3's place on the DNA is in doubt, the DNA is left out and the CDR3 is given as listed by TCRdb. The gene calls are TRBV5-8 and TRBJ2-2; no check of the table's D call, TRBD2, against the DNA was made. The CDR3 sequence runs 14 residues, both termini included. Germline V lookup: CDR1 SGHTS, CDR2 YDEGEE. CDR3 in amino acids: CAIGLGVLSWELLC.

This clonotype was seen a handful of times. The rearrangement links TRBV15 to TRBJ2-1; TRBD2 aligns across 12 bases. The CDR3 contains 16 residues. The trim removed 2 bases at V and 5 bases at J, leaving 4 bases unmatched. CDR1 is LNHNV and CDR2 is YYDKDF in the germline V gene (reference sequence). CDR3 nucleotide sequence: TGTGCCACCAGCAGACGACTAGCGGGAGAGGACAATGAGCAGTTCTTC. Its protein is CATSRRLAGEDNEQFF. Full variable domain (rest looked up from reference TRBV15 and TRBJ2-1): DAMVIQNPRYQVTQFGKPVTLSCSQTLNHNVMYWYQQKSSQAPKLLFHYYDKDFNNEADTPDNFQSRRPNTSFCFLDIRSPGLGDTAMYLCATSRRLAGEDNEQFFGPGTRLTVL.

This sequence joins TRBV20-1 and TRBJ2-7; either TRBD1 or TRBD2 may supply D (5 bases each). This CDR3 is 12 amino acids long. CDR1 and CDR2 (germline): DFQATT, SNEGSKA (reference sequence). Between the trimmed V and J ends, which lost 3 bases and 5 bases, there was a span of 11 bases. The chain's CDR3 is CSASGTYNEQYF. DNA for the CDR3: TGCAGTGCTAGCGGGACCTACAACGAGCAGTACTTC.

This clonotype has just a few counts. This rearrangement joins TRBV7-2 to TRBJ1-6; D is unresolved. The germline gives CDR1 SGHTA, CDR2 FQGNSA. Trimming cost V 3 bases and J 6 bases, with 18 bases left between them. The CDR3 is 17 residues long. In DNA, the CDR3 is TGTGCCAGCAGCTTTGCCCTGATGTATTTCGGTAATTCACCCCTCCACTTT. Protein sequence: CASSFALMYFGNSPLHF.

The J gene is TRBJ2-5, the V gene TRBV15; D perhaps matches TRBD2 (6 bases). Trimming removed 6 bases from V and 6 bases from J, with 23 bases in between. Germline CDR1 LNHNV, CDR2 YYDKDF (reference sequence). This CDR3 region has 16 residues. The CDR3 reads CATRAPGTWDGKTQYF. CDR3 nucleotides: TGTGCCACCAGAGCGCCCGGGACTTGGGACGGGAAGACCCAGTACTTC.

This chain connects TRBV6-2 or TRBV6-3 to TRBJ1-5, with D perhaps TRBD1 (5 bases). Germline lookup yields CDR1 MNHEY and CDR2 SVGEGT. Deletions cut 7 bases from V and 9 bases from J, with 16 bases between. This CDR3 is built from 13 residues. For the CDR3, the DNA is TGTGCCAGCACGCTCTATGGGGCCTTGCCCCAGCATTTT. It yields the protein CASTLYGALPQHF.

This clonotype was counted between two and nine times. This rearrangement joins TRBV11-2 to TRBJ1-1; D perhaps matches TRBD1 (6 bases). The CDR3 runs 15 residues. V lost 2 bases and J 4 bases, leaving 14 bases between the germline ends. Per germline, CDR1 SGHAT and CDR2 FQNNGV. The CDR3 spells CASSLTMGAATEAFF. The DNA of the CDR3 is TGTGCCAGCAGCTTAACTATGGGGGCGGCCACTGAAGCTTTCTTT.

This clonotype was detected ten times or more. The chain links TRBV12-3 or TRBV12-4 to TRBJ2-7, with D unclear. V dropped 5 bases and J dropped 3 bases, with 8 bases sitting between them. The CDR3 is made up of 12 amino acids. The CDR3 DNA reads TGTGCCAGCAGTGTCACTGGCTACGAGCAGTACTTC. Amino acid sequence: CASSVTGYEQYF.

The chain has TRBV11-2 and TRBJ2-1; 12 positions match TRBD2. V lost 4 bases and J lost 9; bases outside the gene matches: 7. Per the germline V gene, CDR1 is SGHAT and CDR2 is FQNNGV. The CDR3 runs to 15 residues. The CDR3: CASSSGTSGWVEQFF. In DNA form, the CDR3 reads TGTGCCAGCAGCTCGGGGACTAGCGGGTGGGTTGAGCAGTTCTTC.

This clonotype was detected many times. V gene TRBV29-1 combines with J gene TRBJ2-1, with a possible D match to TRBD1 (6 bases). This CDR3 is built from 14 residues. Germline CDR1 and CDR2: SQVTM and ANQGSEA. Trimming removed 4 bases at V and 8 bases at J, with 18 bases between. The DNA of the CDR3 is TGCAGCGTTGTTGGCATACTCAGGGGACATGAGCAGTTCTTC. This codes for CSVVGILRGHEQFF.

This rearrangement joins TRBV12-3 or TRBV12-4 to TRBJ1-2; possibly TRBD1 for D (5 bases). V gave up 2 bases and J gave up 3 bases, with 10 bases separating them. The length of the CDR3 is 14 residues. CDR3 protein: CASSLRATDYGYTF. CDR3 nucleotide sequence: TGTGCCAGCAGTTTAAGGGCGACAGACTATGGCTACACCTTC.

In its sample, this clonotype was seen a few times. The chain has TRBV5-6 and TRBJ2-7, with 8 bases aligning to TRBD2. Losses at the gene ends were 2 bases for V and 0 bases for J; bases not matched to a gene: 4. Germline assignment: CDR1 SGHDT and CDR2 YYEEEE. This CDR3 comprises 15 residues. The CDR3 protein is CASSFPTSDSYEQYF. As DNA, the CDR3 is TGTGCCAGCAGCTTCCCGACTAGCGACTCCTACGAGCAGTACTTC.

Of note for this clonotype: The junction departs from germline at one end; a sequencing error may be responsible. This chain links TRBV3-1 with TRBJ2-7, with no clear D. This CDR3 has 12 amino acids. CDR1 and CDR2 (germline): LGHDT, YNNKEL (reference sequence). The CDR3 loop is CASSPDDTLAPF. The DNA for the CDR3 is TGTGCCAGCAGCCCTGATGACACCCTCGCACCGTTC.

The chain combines TRBV13 with TRBJ2-2; TRBD2 aligns across 10 bases. The CDR3 is made up of 16 amino acids. V dropped 3 bases and J dropped 1; count of bases not matched to a gene: 2. The germline V gene has CDR1 PRHDT and CDR2 FYEKMQ (reference sequence). CDR3 DNA sequence: TGTGCCAGCAGCTTGCCTAGCGGGGGGAACACCGGGGAGCTGTTTTTT. Its protein product is CASSLPSGGNTGELFF.

Notes on this clonotype: The junction departs from the called germline gene at one end, perhaps through a read error. J is TRBJ2-2 and V is TRBV7-2; 9 bases map to TRBD2. The CDR3 loop spans 16 amino acids. Germline loops: CDR1 SGHTA, CDR2 FQGNSA. The CDR3 spells CASSLWTSDVTGELVF. The CDR3, as DNA: TGTGCCAGCAGCTTATGGACTAGCGACGTCACCGGGGAGCTGGTTTTT.

The chain links TRBV25-1 to TRBJ1-6, with 7 nucleotides matching TRBD1. From germline, CDR1 is MGHDK and CDR2 SYGVNS. This CDR3 is 15 amino acids long. Trimming removed 3 bases from V and 6 bases from J; junction bases left unmatched: 5. Written as DNA, the CDR3 is TGTGCCAGCAGTGAGTGGGGACAGTCTAATTCACCCCTCCACTTT. Translating it yields CASSEWGQSNSPLHF.

V is TRBV6-1 and J is TRBJ2-1; tentative D call: TRBD2 (6 bases). The CDR3 is 17 amino acids. Trimming stripped 6 bases from V and 3 bases from J, with 21 bases between. CDR1 and CDR2 from the germline V gene are MNHNS and SASEGT. In DNA, the CDR3 is TGTGCCAGCAGCTTGACGGGACTCCCGATTATCTACAATGAGCAGTTCTTC. This gives the protein CASSLTGLPIIYNEQFF.

The chain is built from TRBV11-3 and TRBJ2-1; 10 nucleotides line up with TRBD1. Germline lookup yields CDR1 SGHNT and CDR2 YENEEA. Trimming took 5 bases from V and 7 from J; bases not matched to a gene: 8. The CDR3 runs to 15 residues. CDR3 sequence reads: CASSPDRGRVNEQFF. The CDR3 DNA sequence: TGTGCCAGCAGCCCAGACAGGGGGCGCGTAAATGAGCAGTTCTTC.

The rearrangement links TRBV7-3 to TRBJ2-3; D might be TRBD1 or TRBD2, each matching 5 bases. The CDR3 has 14 residues. The germline V gene has CDR1 SGHTA and CDR2 FQGTGA. V lost 5 bases and J lost 5, with 14 bases in between. For the CDR3, the DNA is TGTGCCAGCAGCAGCTCAGCGAGGGGAGATACGCAGTATTTT. Translating it yields CASSSSARGDTQYF.

This chain uses TRBV4-1 with TRBJ2-1; perhaps TRBD2 as D (5 bases). The CDR3 sequence is 16 residues long. Germline V lookup: CDR1 MGHRA, CDR2 YSYEKL. Trimming cost V 1 base and J 9 bases, with 19 bases left between them. CDR3 nucleotide sequence: TGCGCCAGCAGCCAAGCTTGGTCACGGAGGTTCAGTGAGCAGTTCTTC. It yields the protein CASSQAWSRRFSEQFF.

This chain uses TRBV10-3 with TRBJ2-3, with 8 nucleotides matching TRBD1. The V gene's germline CDR1 is ENHRY and CDR2 SYGVKD. Germline trimming cut 4 bases from V and 1 base from J; bases unmatched to any gene: 13. The CDR3 runs 18 residues. The CDR3 here is CAISGDRGLEYGTDTQYF. The CDR3 DNA reads as TGTGCCATCAGTGGCGACAGGGGATTGGAGTACGGCACAGATACGCAGTATTTT.

The genes are TRBV13 and TRBJ2-7; 7 bases are a match to TRBD1. Germline V gene lookup returns CDR1 PRHDT and CDR2 FYEKMQ (reference sequence). The J segment lost 3 bases and the V segment lost 5 bases, leaving 10 bases of the junction unmatched. This CDR3 is built from 15 residues. CDR3 sequence reads: CASSPRQGLSYEQYF. CDR3 coding DNA: TGTGCCAGCAGCCCTAGACAGGGCCTTAGCTACGAGCAGTACTTC.

The rearrangement joins TRBV5-5 to TRBJ2-7; TRBD2 aligns across 7 bases. V gave up 8 bases and J gave up 2 bases; unmatched junction bases: 7. CDR1 SGHKS and CDR2 YYEKEE come from the germline V gene (reference sequence). The CDR3 runs 13 residues. CDR3: CARGAGTTYEQYF. For the CDR3, the DNA is TGTGCCAGGGGCGCGGGGACTACCTACGAGCAGTACTTC.

This sequence joins TRBV5-6 and TRBJ2-7; 10 bases are a match to TRBD1. J was trimmed by 6 bases and V by 2 bases; bases with no gene match: 8. Germline V gene lookup returns CDR1 SGHDT and CDR2 YYEEEE. This CDR3 has 15 amino acids. The chain's CDR3 is CASSFGTGVPREQYF. DNA for the CDR3: TGTGCCAGCAGCTTCGGGACAGGGGTACCGCGCGAGCAGTACTTC.

V is TRBV27 and J is TRBJ2-5; 7 bases are a match to TRBD2. The V segment lost 6 bases and the J segment 3 bases; nucleotides outside the gene matches: 4. Germline-derived CDR1 and CDR2 are MNHEY and SMNVEV (reference sequence). The CDR3 is made up of 13 amino acids. The CDR3, as DNA: TGTGCCAGCAGACGGACTAGAGAAGAGACCCAGTACTTC. This gives the protein CASRRTREETQYF.

This clonotype came up a few times. This chain uses TRBV27 with TRBJ2-3; the match to TRBD2 covers 7 bases. Looked up from germline, CDR1 is MNHEY and CDR2 is SMNVEV (reference sequence). This CDR3 has 12 residues. After removal of 5 bases from V and 10 bases from J, the junction contained 6 bases not matched to a gene. The CDR3 nucleotides read TGTGCCAGCAGTCCTACACGGGGGGCGCAGTATTTT. Amino acids: CASSPTRGAQYF.

This clonotype was detected many times. The J gene is TRBJ2-3, the V gene TRBV6-1, with 10 bases lining up with TRBD2. The germline CDR1 and CDR2 sequences are MNHNS and SASEGT. J was trimmed by 3 bases and V by 5 bases; bases with no gene match: 8. The CDR3 runs 16 residues. CDR3 region: CASSPLLAGRTDTQYF. The CDR3 DNA reads as TGTGCCAGCAGTCCTCTACTAGCGGGAAGGACAGATACGCAGTATTTT.

This clonotype turned up a few times. The chain has TRBV20-1 and TRBJ2-1, with 10 bases identical to TRBD2. With 3 bases clipped from V and 6 bases from J, the junction kept 2 bases outside the gene matches. The germline CDR1 and CDR2 sequences are DFQATT and SNEGSKA (reference sequence). The length of the CDR3 is 13 residues. CDR3 sequence reads: CSASWTSGNEQFF. The CDR3 coding sequence is TGCAGTGCTAGCTGGACTAGCGGCAATGAGCAGTTCTTC.

This clonotype was seen just once. The rearrangement links TRBV25-1 to TRBJ2-5; D is uncertain. CDR3 size: 10 residues. Trimming pared 5 bases from V and 5 bases from J, leaving 3 bases between. Germline V gene data show CDR1 as MGHDK and CDR2 as SYGVNS. The CDR3 reads CASSFETQYF. In DNA form, the CDR3 reads TGTGCCAGCAGTTTTGAGACCCAGTACTTC.

The V and J genes are TRBV2 and TRBJ2-1; 12 bases are a match to TRBD2. The CDR3 extends over 14 amino acids. V shed 7 bases, J shed 6 bases, and the junction held 4 bases outside the gene matches. CDR1 is SNHLY and CDR2 is FYNNEI in the germline V gene. DNA for the CDR3: TGTGCCAGCATTCCTAGCGGGAGGGCCAATGAGCAGTTCTTC. This codes for CASIPSGRANEQFF. The variable domain in full, completed from reference TRBV2 and TRBJ2-1, reads EPEVTQTPSHQVTQMGQEVILRCVPISNHLYFYWYRQILGQKVEFLVSFYNNEISEKSEIFDDQFSVERPDGSNFTLKIRSTKLEDSAMYFCASIPSGRANEQFFGPGTRLTVL.